A single sample is the source of the 30 T cell receptor beta chains below, sequenced in a study of CD8 T cells in Susac syndrome. Reverse transcription of roughly 0.45 to 1 ug RNA was carried out with random hexamers. Using its own MiXCR run on the immunoSEQ multiplex PCR reads, TCRdb lists one record per CDR3 protein. The data show fewer than 150,000 distinct CDR3 sequences, 90% to 95% seen once. Sequencing used CD8+ T cells from PBMCs. The receptors derive from a human donor in good health.

J is TRBJ1-5 and V is TRBV4-3; D unclear. This CDR3 is 15 amino acids long. The germline CDR1 and CDR2 sequences are LGHNA and YSLEER. Trimming stripped 0 bases from V and 0 bases from J, with 6 bases between. CDR3 in DNA: TGCGCCAGCAGCCAAGATCGGTTTAGCAATCAGCCCCAGCATTTT. Residues: CASSQDRFSNQPQHF.

The rearrangement links TRBV20-1 to TRBJ2-5; the match to TRBD1 covers 9 bases. The J segment lost 5 bases and the V segment lost 5 bases, leaving 6 bases of the junction unmatched. From germline, CDR1 is DFQATT and CDR2 SNEGSKA (reference sequence). The CDR3 is 13 residues long. The CDR3 sequence: CSAYDRGKETQYF. For the CDR3, the DNA is TGCAGTGCTTACGACAGGGGGAAGGAGACCCAGTACTTC.

This rearrangement joins TRBV28 to TRBJ2-7; tentative D call: TRBD1 (6 bases). V shed 7 bases and J shed 2 bases, with 15 bases lying between them. This CDR3 contains 14 residues. Looked up from germline, CDR1 is MDHEN and CDR2 is SYDVKM. CDR3: CASKSAGATYEQYF. The CDR3 nucleotides are TGTGCCAGCAAATCGGCAGGGGCAACCTACGAGCAGTACTTC.

The rearrangement links TRBV2 to TRBJ2-6; D call uncertain. This CDR3 region has 14 residues. V shed 8 bases and J shed 0 bases, with 8 bases lying between them. Germline lookup yields CDR1 SNHLY and CDR2 FYNNEI. The CDR3 spells CASQDGSGANVLTF. CDR3 in DNA: TGTGCCAGCCAGGACGGCTCTGGGGCCAACGTCCTGACTTTC.

J is TRBJ2-3 and V is TRBV7-9, with 11 bases fitting TRBD2. The trim removed 3 bases at V and 3 bases at J, leaving 5 bases unmatched. This CDR3 is 16 amino acids long. Per the germline V gene, CDR1 is SEHNR and CDR2 is FQNEAQ (reference sequence). The CDR3 DNA reads TGTGCCAGCAGCTTCCTCACTAGCGGGAGAACAGATACGCAGTATTTT. This translates into CASSFLTSGRTDTQYF.

This clonotype was recorded once. J is TRBJ2-5 and V is TRBV7-9; D unclear. This CDR3 spans 13 amino acids. The V end was cut by 5 bases, the J end by 5 bases, with 12 bases between. Germline-derived CDR1 and CDR2 are SEHNR and FQNEAQ (reference sequence). CDR3 sequence (DNA): TGTGCCAGCAGCCGTGACAACGAGGAGACCCAGTACTTC. It encodes CASSRDNEETQYF.

The chain couples TRBV4-3 to TRBJ2-6; D not certain. The CDR3 contains 12 residues. Germline V lookup: CDR1 LGHNA, CDR2 YSLEER. V was shortened by 1 base and J by 12 bases, with 7 bases between the two germline ends. The CDR3 here is CASSQGGGVLTF. DNA of the CDR3: TGCGCCAGCAGCCAAGGGGGTGGCGTCCTGACTTTC.

This chain connects TRBV7-2 to TRBJ2-1; D perhaps matches TRBD2 (5 bases). Germline assignment: CDR1 SGHTA and CDR2 FQGNSA. V gave up 5 bases and J gave up 6 bases, with 8 bases separating them. The CDR3 totals 12 residues. The CDR3 here is CASSTGSNEQFF. CDR3 sequence (DNA): TGTGCCAGCAGCACGGGATCCAATGAGCAGTTCTTC. The full variable domain, its missing parts supplied by reference TRBV7-2 and TRBJ2-1, is GAGVSQSPSNKVTEKGKDVELRCDPISGHTALYWYRQSLGQGLEFLIYFQGNSAPDKSGLPSDRFSAERTGGSVSTLTIQRTQQEDSAVYLCASSTGSNEQFFGPGTRLTVL.

This rearrangement joins TRBV27 to TRBJ2-1, with D unclear. The CDR3 consists of 16 residues. Per germline, CDR1 MNHEY and CDR2 SMNVEV (reference sequence). Trimming pared 3 bases from V and 9 bases from J, leaving 21 bases between. CDR3 residues: CASSFLDQLTFGEQFF. The CDR3 coding sequence is TGTGCCAGCAGTTTTTTGGACCAACTGACTTTTGGTGAGCAGTTCTTC.

The chain uses TRBV29-1 and TRBJ2-6, with 10 bases that match TRBD1. Germline CDR1 is SQVTM and CDR2 is ANQGSEA. V trimming: 7 bases; J trimming: 4 bases; junction bases outside the gene matches: 13. CDR3 length: 17 residues. The CDR3 protein is CSANPRDRGAGANVLTF. CDR3 in DNA: TGCAGCGCTAATCCCCGGGACAGGGGAGCCGGGGCCAACGTCCTGACTTTC.

The chain employs TRBV4-2 and TRBJ2-7; D possibly corresponds to TRBD2 (5 bases). Germline assignment: CDR1 LGHNA and CDR2 YNFKEQ. Trimming stripped 5 bases from V and 5 bases from J, with 19 bases between. CDR3 length: 15 amino acids. CDR3 protein: CASSNGLGLADEQYF. In nucleotides, the CDR3 is TGTGCCAGCAGCAATGGACTGGGTCTCGCCGACGAGCAGTACTTC.

Only one count was recorded for this clonotype. The chain employs TRBV27 and TRBJ2-1, with D unresolved. V was shortened by 0 bases and J by 7 bases, with 7 bases between the two germline ends. The CDR3 runs 13 residues. Looked up from germline, CDR1 is MNHEY and CDR2 is SMNVEV (reference sequence). CDR3 region: CASSLSAINEQFF. Here the CDR3 DNA reads TGTGCCAGCAGTTTATCCGCAATTAATGAGCAGTTCTTC.

V and J are TRBV11-2 and TRBJ2-5; 10 bases map to TRBD2. In germline, CDR1 is SGHAT, CDR2 FQNNGV. V trimming: 7 bases; J trimming: 0 bases; junction bases outside the gene matches: 5. The CDR3 runs 15 residues. The CDR3 loop reads CASMQAGGYQETQYF. In DNA form, the CDR3 reads TGTGCCAGCATGCAAGCGGGAGGGTACCAAGAGACCCAGTACTTC.

The chain combines TRBV4-1 with TRBJ2-7; D tentatively reads TRBD1 or TRBD2 (5 bases each). Trimming shortened V by 3 bases and J by 1 base, and 10 bases separated the two germline ends. The CDR3 spans 14 residues. From germline, CDR1 is MGHRA and CDR2 YSYEKL. CDR3 bases: TGCGCCAGCAGCCAGGCATGGGGGTCCTACGAGCAGTACTTC. It specifies CASSQAWGSYEQYF.

The chain recombines TRBV12-3 or TRBV12-4 with TRBJ2-2; D uncertain. Trimming stripped 8 bases from V and 7 bases from J, with 11 bases between. This CDR3 is built from 12 residues. In DNA, the CDR3 is TGTGCCAGCGGACCAGCTGGCGGGGAGCTGTTTTTT. This translates into CASGPAGGELFF.

The chain joins TRBV20-1 to TRBJ2-1; the D gene is possibly TRBD1 (6 bases). This CDR3 comprises 14 residues. With 5 bases removed from V and 4 bases from J, the gap between germline ends came to 15 bases. Germline V gene sequence: CDR1 DFQATT, CDR2 SNEGSKA (reference sequence). DNA for the CDR3: TGCAGTGCTTTTAATACGGACAGATACAATGAGCAGTTCTTC. It specifies CSAFNTDRYNEQFF.

The V and J genes are TRBV7-3 and TRBJ2-7; no firm D call. V gave up 5 bases and J gave up 5 bases, with 13 bases separating them. In germline, CDR1 is SGHTA, CDR2 FQGTGA. The CDR3 runs to 13 residues. The CDR3 loop is CASSPKGNHEQYF. In DNA, the CDR3 is TGTGCCAGCAGCCCAAAGGGCAACCACGAGCAGTACTTC.

This chain uses TRBV6-5 with TRBJ2-1; TRBD2 aligns across 8 bases. After removal of 4 bases from V and 4 bases from J, the junction contained 12 bases not matched to a gene. CDR1 is MNHEY and CDR2 is SVGAGI in the germline V gene. The CDR3 spans 17 residues. CDR3 in DNA: TGTGCCAGCAGTTTATCTTTGAGCGGGGGAAAATACAATGAGCAGTTCTTC. Its protein is CASSLSLSGGKYNEQFF.

The V call is TRBV28, the J call TRBJ2-7, with 9 bases identical to TRBD1. The V segment lost 6 bases and the J segment 5 bases; nucleotides outside the gene matches: 8. The CDR3 extends over 14 amino acids. The germline gives CDR1 MDHEN, CDR2 SYDVKM. The CDR3 sequence: CASSRDRVYDEQYF. DNA for the CDR3: TGTGCCAGCAGCCGGGACAGGGTTTATGACGAGCAGTACTTC.

In DNA, the CDR3 is TGTGCCAGCAGCCTCTATACAGGGGAGTACACAGATACGCAGTATTTT. Translation: CASSLYTGEYTDTQYF. The chain has TRBV11-2 and TRBJ2-3; 7 nucleotides match TRBD1. CDR3 length: 16 amino acids. Germline lookup yields CDR1 SGHAT and CDR2 FQNNGV. Trimming took 5 bases from V and 2 from J; bases not matched to a gene: 10.

The chain employs TRBV12-3 or TRBV12-4 and TRBJ1-1, with D unresolved. This CDR3 contains 11 residues. V was clipped by 0 bases and J by 7 bases, with 3 bases between them. In DNA form, the CDR3 reads TGTGCCAGCAGTTTAGCCAGTGAAGCTTTCTTT. It encodes CASSLASEAFF.

The rearrangement links TRBV7-2 to TRBJ1-1, with TRBD1 matching 7 bases. The CDR3 spans 13 residues. The V segment lost 0 bases and the J segment 10 bases; nucleotides outside the gene matches: 5. Germline CDR1 and CDR2: SGHTA and FQGNSA. The DNA of the CDR3 is TGTGCCAGCAGCTTAGCACAGGGGAGGGGAGCTTTCTTT. This codes for CASSLAQGRGAFF.

The chain combines TRBV1 with TRBJ2-1; the table assigns TRBD2, which was not confirmed against the DNA. TRBV1 is recorded as a pseudogene. This CDR3 has 16 amino acids. CDR3 protein: CTSSQIAGSEYNEQFF. For the CDR3, the DNA is TGCACCAGCAGCCAAATAGCGGGATCGGAGTACAATGAGCAGTTCTTC.

In DNA form, the CDR3 reads TGTGCCTGGAGCAAACGGAACCACAATGAGCAGTTCTTC. Protein sequence: CAWSKRNHNEQFF. The genes are TRBV30 and TRBJ2-1; the D is unclear. The V gene lost 3 bases and the J gene lost 5 bases, with 11 bases spanning the gap. CDR1 is GTSNPN, CDR2 SVGIG, per germline (reference sequence). The CDR3 runs to 13 residues.

The chain couples TRBV7-2 to TRBJ2-5; D remains ambiguous. The germline CDR1 and CDR2 sequences are SGHTA and FQGNSA. V lost 1 base and J 1 base, leaving 13 bases between the germline ends. The CDR3 is 16 amino acids. CDR3 sequence: CASSLVSFPAQETQYF. The CDR3 DNA is TGTGCCAGCAGCTTAGTCAGTTTCCCCGCCCAAGAGACCCAGTACTTC.

The chain combines TRBV7-2 with TRBJ2-5; the D gene is possibly TRBD2 (5 bases). Trimming removed 5 bases at V and 5 bases at J, with 15 bases between. The length of the CDR3 is 14 residues. Germline CDR1 reads SGHTA; CDR2 reads FQGNSA. Written as DNA, the CDR3 is TGTGCCAGCAGCCAAGGGTGGACGGGGGAGACCCAGTACTTC. Amino acids: CASSQGWTGETQYF.

This clonotype came up a few times. The chain carries TRBV20-1 and TRBJ2-7; D may be TRBD1 (5 bases). The germline V gene encodes CDR1 DFQATT and CDR2 SNEGSKA (reference sequence). The CDR3 covers 12 residues. The V end was cut by 3 bases, the J end by 1 base, with 7 bases between. The CDR3 region has the DNA TGCAGTGCTAGGGGGCAGTCCTACGAGCAGTACTTC. Translating gives CSARGQSYEQYF.

This chain connects TRBV23-1 to TRBJ2-7; D may correspond to TRBD1 or TRBD2 (5 bases each). TRBV23-1 is treated as an ORF (open reading frame) with a function not yet certain. V shed 4 bases and J shed 6 bases, with 13 bases lying between them. CDR3 length: 13 amino acids. The CDR3 DNA reads as TGCGCCAGCAGTCGGCTACGAGGGGCCGAGCAGTACTTC. The encoded protein is CASSRLRGAEQYF.

In this sample, this clonotype turned up once. The CDR3 DNA reads TGTGCCACCAGCGGGGGGATGGACGGAGCCTACGAGCAGTACTTC. Its protein is CATSGGMDGAYEQYF. The chain combines TRBV15 with TRBJ2-7; D possibly corresponds to TRBD2 (6 bases). V lost 5 bases and J lost 2, with 16 bases in between. This CDR3 is built from 15 residues. The V gene's germline CDR1 is LNHNV and CDR2 YYDKDF (reference sequence).

The chain recombines TRBV11-2 with TRBJ2-7; D is perhaps TRBD1 (6 bases). CDR1 is SGHAT and CDR2 is FQNNGV in the germline V gene. CDR3 size: 13 residues. The ends were cut back, 6 bases at V and 4 bases at J, with 13 bases in the middle. The CDR3 nucleotides read TGTGCCAGCAGTCAAGGGGGTAAATACGAGCAGTACTTC. This codes for CASSQGGKYEQYF.